This T cell receptor (beta chain) was obtained from a study of prognosis after radiotherapy for stage I lung cancer. For the study at large: None of the non-small cell lung cancer patients was considered medically operable.

This clonotype showed up many times. Its specificity is not known. Just one base apart from a much larger clone, this may be a read error. CT and PET/CT showed node-negative disease in all patients, none of whom had received prior chemotherapy or radiotherapy or had other malignancies. Study results and caveats: There were reportedly differences in TRBV and TRBJ gene usage between patients with and without metastases.

The genomic DNA TCR beta CDR3 region underwent two rounds of multiplex PCR. Amplification during the initial PCR round employed primers specific to each TRBV and TRBJ gene. During the second PCR round, universal primers were used. TCRdb independently ran MiXCR on the multiplex PCR reads; one entry per CDR3 protein. This sample carries about 30,000 distinct CDR3 sequences, roughly 49% of them seen once, and the ten largest clones take 16%. The germline CDR1 and CDR2 sequences are MNHNS and SASEGT. CDR3 size: 14 residues. Trimming shortened V by 5 bases and J by 4 bases, and 12 bases separated the two germline ends.

The source of this sequence is a donor over 45 with non-small cell lung cancer. V gene TRBV6-1 combines with J gene TRBJ1-3, with a weak D call TRBD1 (6 bases). The specimen comprised PBMCs, sampled before or after stereotactic body radiation therapy (not recorded which). The CDR3 region is CASSRDIRGNTIYF. The CDR3, as DNA: TGTGCCAGCAGTCGGGACATAAGAGGAAACACCATATATTTT.